Listed below are T cell receptor beta chains from one sample, sequenced in a study of T cell changes during pregnancy in multiple sclerosis. TCRdb's copy holds only in-frame clones and misses some; the assay was immunoSEQ multiplex PCR. The sample holds about 44,000 clones; 88% are singletons and the top ten take 5.9%. The input for sequencing was CD8+ T cells from peripheral blood mononuclear cells, taken after pregnancy. These receptors were collected from a female donor in good health, enrolled as a control in a pregnancy study. Both conserved end residues are part of each CDR3. D genes are given only for firm matches. Not all rows give a size; the values are once, few, many and, for expanded clones, a class.

TRBD1	NA	TRBV4-3	TRBJ1-3	CASSQATGGLSGNTIYF	TGCGCCAGCAGCCAAGCGACAGGGGGCCTCTCTGGAAACACCATATATTTT
NA	NA	TRBV4-3	TRBJ1-3	CASSQDSAGNTIYF	TGCGCCAGCAGCCAAGATTCAGCTGGAAACACCATATATTTT
NA	NA	TRBV7-9	TRBJ2-7	CASSSLEGPLEQYF	TGTGCCAGCAGCTCTCTTGAGGGCCCCCTGGAGCAGTACTTC
NA	once	TRBV9	TRBJ2-2	CASSAGQPGELFF	TGTGCCAGCAGCGCTGGACAGCCCGGGGAGCTGTTTTTT
TRBD1	NA	TRBV5-1	TRBJ2-5	CASSGDRGRGQETQYF	TGCGCCAGCAGCGGGGACAGGGGGCGAGGGCAAGAGACCCAGTACTTC
NA	NA	TRBV6-5	TRBJ2-5	CASSVLGSRKETQYF	TGTGCCAGCAGTGTCCTCGGGTCTCGCAAAGAGACCCAGTACTTC
TRBD1	NA	TRBV7-9	TRBJ2-1	CASSLRTGGPSGNEQFF	TGTGCCAGCAGCCTCCGAACAGGGGGCCCCTCGGGCAATGAGCAGTTCTTC
TRBD1	NA	TRBV9	TRBJ1-6	CASSVSGGLTYNSPLHF	TGTGCCAGCAGCGTATCAGGGGGCTTGACCTATAATTCACCCCTCCACTTT
NA	NA	TRBV12-5	TRBJ2-7	CASGLDTLEQYF	TGTGCTAGTGGTTTGGACACCTTGGAGCAGTACTTC
NA	NA	TRBV7-2	TRBJ2-7	CASGDSVYEQYF	TGTGCCAGCGGCGACAGTGTCTACGAGCAGTACTTC
TRBD1	NA	TRBV7-2	TRBJ1-1	CASSLMTGEVTEAFF	TGTGCCAGCAGCTTAATGACAGGGGAAGTGACTGAAGCTTTCTTT
TRBD2	NA	TRBV4-3	TRBJ2-7	CASSQDRGAYEQYF	TGCGCCAGCAGCCAAGATCGGGGGGCCTACGAGCAGTACTTC
NA	NA	TRBV27	TRBJ1-1	CASSYQGSEAFF	TGTGCCAGCAGTTACCAGGGGTCCGAAGCTTTCTTT
NA	NA	TRBV11-2	TRBJ1-2	CASSSEVEANYGYTF	TGTGCCAGCAGCTCGGAGGTGGAGGCTAACTATGGCTACACCTTC
NA	few	TRBV7-6	TRBJ1-3	CASSTFIGGRGNTIYF	TGTGCCAGCAGCACGTTTATTGGCGGCCGGGGAAACACCATATATTTT
NA	NA	TRBV30	TRBJ1-1	CAWSGGVNTEAFF	TGTGCCTGGAGTGGGGGCGTGAACACTGAAGCTTTCTTT
NA	NA	TRBV27	TRBJ1-2	CASRGGINYGYTF	TGTGCCAGCAGGGGAGGGATTAACTATGGCTACACCTTC
NA	NA	TRBV4-2	TRBJ2-1	CASSQEQENNEQFF	TGTGCCAGCAGCCAAGAGCAAGAGAACAATGAGCAGTTCTTC
NA	NA	TRBV4-3	TRBJ1-1	CASSQDWKGGTEAFF	TGCGCCAGCAGCCAAGATTGGAAAGGAGGCACTGAAGCTTTCTTT
TRBD1	NA	TRBV19	TRBJ1-1	CASSPTTGINTEAFF	TGTGCCAGTAGTCCTACGACAGGGATCAACACTGAAGCTTTCTTT
NA	NA	TRBV9	TRBJ2-3	CASSVAGRAPSTDTQYF	TGTGCCAGCAGCGTAGCGGGAAGGGCCCCCAGCACAGATACGCAGTATTTT
NA	NA	TRBV14	TRBJ2-7	CASSAETVSYEQYF	TGTGCCAGCAGCGCCGAGACAGTTTCCTACGAGCAGTACTTC
NA	NA	TRBV27	TRBJ2-2	CASGRGGPGELFF	TGTGCCAGCGGCCGAGGGGGTCCCGGGGAGCTGTTTTTT
NA	NA	TRBV7-9	TRBJ1-1	CASSLAKDPRGAFF	TGTGCCAGCAGCTTAGCCAAGGACCCTCGGGGGGCTTTCTTT
NA	many	TRBV6-4	TRBJ2-3	CASSAGPGDRTDTQYF	TGTGCCAGCAGTGCGGGTCCGGGGGATCGCACAGATACGCAGTATTTT
NA	NA	TRBV7-8	TRBJ1-5	CASSFPPSGKGYQPQHF	TGTGCCAGCAGCTTCCCGCCTTCCGGGAAAGGTTATCAGCCCCAGCATTTT
TRBD1	NA	TRBV4-1	TRBJ1-3	CASSPTGGGNTIYF	TGCGCCAGCAGCCCCACAGGGGGTGGAAACACCATATATTTT
TRBD1	NA	TRBV6-5	TRBJ1-1	CASSYSARGTTEAFF	TGTGCCAGCAGTTACTCGGCCAGGGGGACGACTGAAGCTTTCTTT
NA	NA	TRBV7-9	TRBJ2-2	CASNPPGSTGELFF	TGTGCCAGCAACCCGCCGGGGTCCACCGGGGAGCTGTTTTTT
NA	NA	TRBV9	TRBJ2-5	CASSENRDGGGETQYF	TGTGCCAGCAGCGAGAACCGGGACGGAGGAGGGGAGACCCAGTACTTC
TRBD1	few	TRBV6-6	TRBJ1-5	CASSKPTGMDQPQHF	TGTGCCAGCAGTAAACCGACAGGGATGGATCAGCCCCAGCATTTT
TRBD1	NA	TRBV25-1	TRBJ2-7	CASSASTRDRGQHEQYF	TGTGCCAGCAGTGCCTCAACCCGGGACAGGGGGCAACACGAGCAGTACTTC
TRBD1	few	TRBV4-3	TRBJ1-2	CASSLGTAGYTF	TGCGCCAGCAGCCTCGGGACAGCTGGCTACACCTTC
TRBD1	NA	TRBV6-4	TRBJ1-2	CASSTGDGYGYTF	TGTGCCAGCTCGACAGGGGATGGGTATGGCTACACCTTC
TRBD1	NA	TRBV7-3	TRBJ1-2	CASSVGQGGIYGYTF	TGTGCCAGCAGCGTGGGACAGGGGGGAATCTATGGCTACACCTTC
TRBD1	NA	TRBV28	TRBJ1-1	CASTYKSPGQGEMNTEAFF	TGTGCCAGCACCTACAAGTCTCCGGGACAGGGTGAAATGAACACTGAAGCTTTCTTT
NA	NA	TRBV21-1	TRBJ2-7	CASSVFRDRDNSSYEQYF	TGTGCCAGCAGCGTATTTCGGGACAGGGACAACTCTTCGTACGAGCAGTACTTC
TRBD2	few	TRBV5-3	TRBJ2-7	CARRLAGWSYEQYF	TGTGCCAGAAGATTAGCGGGGTGGTCCTACGAGCAGTACTTC
NA	NA	TRBV4-2	TRBJ1-3	CASSQTSGTPEGNTIYF	TGTGCCAGCAGCCAGACGTCAGGGACACCGGAGGGAAACACCATATATTTT
TRBD1	NA	TRBV27	TRBJ1-4	CASSPTGEANEKLFF	TGTGCCAGCAGTCCGACAGGGGAGGCTAATGAAAAACTGTTTTTT
TRBD1	few	TRBV27	TRBJ2-7	CASKGADYYEQYF	TGTGCCAGCAAGGGGGCAGACTACTACGAGCAGTACTTC
NA	NA	TRBV4-3	TRBJ1-2	CASSQDNAPNFLGYTF	TGCGCCAGCAGCCAAGATAATGCTCCTAATTTCTTGGGCTACACCTTC
NA	NA	TRBV4-2	TRBJ2-7	CASSPEQGSYEQYF	TGTGCCAGCAGCCCGGAGCAGGGGTCCTACGAGCAGTACTTC
NA	NA	TRBV29-1	TRBJ1-2	CSRGNTLEGYGYTF	TGCAGCAGAGGAAACACCCTGGAAGGCTATGGCTACACCTTC
NA	NA	TRBV4-1	TRBJ1-2	CASSQDFRSVNYGYTF	TGCGCCAGCAGCCAAGATTTTCGGAGTGTCAACTATGGCTACACCTTC
TRBD1	NA	TRBV28	TRBJ1-6	CASRPRPTGEPLNSPLHF	TGTGCCAGCAGGCCACGCCCGACAGGGGAGCCCCTTAATTCACCCCTCCACTTT
NA	NA	TRBV27	TRBJ1-3	CASSLTGGNTIYF	TGTGCCAGCAGTTTAACAGGTGGAAACACCATATATTTT
NA	NA	TRBV11-2	TRBJ1-2	CASSLDRGLGYTF	TGTGCCAGCAGCTTAGATCGGGGTCTTGGCTACACCTTC
NA	few	TRBV4-3	TRBJ1-6	CASRFDSSYNSPLHF	TGCGCCAGCAGATTTGACAGTTCCTATAATTCACCCCTCCACTTT
NA	NA	TRBV6-5	TRBJ1-2	CASSVLGGRYGYTF	TGTGCCAGCAGTGTCTTAGGAGGTCGCTATGGCTACACCTTC
TRBD1	NA	TRBV4-3	TRBJ2-5	CASSQEEEGGRETQYF	TGCGCCAGCAGCCAAGAAGAGGAAGGGGGCCGAGAGACCCAGTACTTC
TRBD1	NA	TRBV4-1	TRBJ1-2	CASSQDGGRDSRFFLGYTF	TGCGCCAGCAGCCAAGATGGTGGCAGGGACAGTCGGTTTTTCCTTGGCTACACCTTC
NA	NA	TRBV4-1	TRBJ1-3	CASSQDRDTGNTIYF	TGCGCCAGCAGCCAAGACCGGGACACTGGAAACACCATATATTTT
NA	NA	TRBV5-1	TRBJ2-1	CASSFTQGLEQFF	TGCGCCAGCAGTTTTACCCAGGGACTCGAGCAGTTCTTC
NA	few	TRBV25-1	TRBJ1-1	CASSASPTGNTEAFF	TGTGCCAGCAGTGCCTCCCCCACAGGGAACACTGAAGCTTTCTTT